Listed below are T cell receptor beta chains from one sample, sequenced in a study of CD8 T cells in Susac syndrome. TCRdb re-analysed the immunoSEQ multiplex PCR reads in MiXCR, keeping a single row per CDR3 protein. The sample consists of approximately 190,000 distinct CDR3 sequences, approximately 94% of them appearing once. Sample: CD4+ T cells from PBMCs. The receptors stem from a human donor with Susac syndrome. Both conserved end residues are part of each CDR3. A D gene is named only where the DNA matches it firmly. Rows may omit the clone size; those that give it use once, few, many or a size class.

cdr3_length	d_call	clone_size	v_call	j_call	cdr3_nt	cdr3_aa
13	TRBD1	NA	TRBV29-1	TRBJ1-1	TGCAGCGTTGGGTTGGGACAGACAGTTGAATCTTTCTTT	CSVGLGQTVESFF
13	NA	NA	TRBV9	TRBJ2-7	TGTGCCAGCAGCGTAGAGGGGCCTAAGGAGCAGTACTTC	CASSVEGPKEQYF
15	TRBD1	few	TRBV6-5	TRBJ2-5	TGTGCCAGCAGCCGCCCGGGACAGCTCGGGGAGACCCAGTACTTC	CASSRPGQLGETQYF
15	TRBD1	NA	TRBV7-9	TRBJ2-6	TGTGCCAGCAGCTATGGGACAGCTGGGGCCAACGTCCTGACTTTC	CASSYGTAGANVLTF
16	NA	NA	TRBV27	TRBJ2-5	TGTGCCAGCAGTCCGCTCCAGGGGGGAGGGATCGAGACCCAGTACTTC	CASSPLQGGGIETQYF
15	TRBD2	NA	TRBV2	TRBJ2-5	TGTGCCAGCAGTCCCCCCCGGGGGGGAGAAGGGACCCAGTACTTC	CASSPPRGGEGTQYF
10	NA	NA	TRBV2	TRBJ2-7	TGTGCCAGCAGTCTCCGCGAGCAGTACTTC	CASSLREQYF
12	NA	NA	TRBV28	TRBJ1-5	TGTGCCAGCGGGGGAGGAACTCAGCCCCAGCATTTT	CASGGGTQPQHF
16	TRBD2	NA	TRBV6-6	TRBJ2-7	TGTGCCAGCAGTGGGGTGACTAGCGGGGGGACCTACGAGCAGTACTTC	CASSGVTSGGTYEQYF
15	NA	NA	TRBV20-1	TRBJ1-5	TGCAGTGCCAGCCGGGGGGCAGGAGGCAATCAGCCCCAGCATTTT	CSASRGAGGNQPQHF
14	NA	NA	TRBV20-1	TRBJ2-4	TGCAGTGCTCTACCGGGACTAGCCAAAAACATTCAGTACTTC	CSALPGLAKNIQYF
14	NA	NA	TRBV7-8	TRBJ2-5	TGTGCCAGCGGCAGTGGGGGGAACCAAGAGACCCAGTACTTC	CASGSGGNQETQYF
12	NA	NA	TRBV29-1	TRBJ2-5	TGCAGCGTTAAATACAGCGGAGAGACCCAGTACTTC	CSVKYSGETQYF
16	NA	NA	TRBV30	TRBJ2-3	TGTGCCTGGAAGGGGCTGGCGGGGGCCCTCACAGATACGCAGTATTTT	CAWKGLAGALTDTQYF
18	TRBD2	once	TRBV6-2/TRBV6-3	TRBJ2-5	TGTGCCAGTATTCCCCATCGTGGTCGCGGGGGGGCCCAAGAGACCCAGTACTTC	CASIPHRGRGGAQETQYF
15	TRBD2	NA	TRBV5-4	TRBJ2-1	TGTGCCAGCAGTTTCCAACCGGGACTAGAGTTTGAGCAGTTCTTC	CASSFQPGLEFEQFF
14	NA	NA	TRBV5-6	TRBJ2-3	TGTGCCAGCAGCCCAAAGACCGGGCCAGATACGCAGTATTTT	CASSPKTGPDTQYF
12	NA	NA	TRBV29-1	TRBJ2-2	TGCAGCGTTGACAGGAACACCGGGGAGCTGTTTTTT	CSVDRNTGELFF
12	TRBD2	NA	TRBV20-1	TRBJ2-5	TGCAGTGCTCGGACTAGCGAAGAGACCCAGTACTTC	CSARTSEETQYF
15	TRBD1	NA	TRBV3-1	TRBJ1-6	TGTGCCAGCAGCCAGATAACAGGGGGCAATTCACCCCTCCACTTT	CASSQITGGNSPLHF
14	NA	NA	TRBV29-1	TRBJ2-1	TGCAGCGTGAGGGGGGGAAGCTCCTACAATGAGCAGTTCTTC	CSVRGGSSYNEQFF
15	NA	NA	TRBV2	TRBJ2-7	TGTGCCAGCAGTGAAGACCCACTAATATTCTACGAGCAGTACTTC	CASSEDPLIFYEQYF
16	NA	NA	TRBV24-1	TRBJ2-3	TGTGCCACCAGTGATGCCGGGCCCCCCGGCGCAGATACGCAGTATTTT	CATSDAGPPGADTQYF
14	TRBD1	NA	TRBV11-2	TRBJ2-7	TGTGCCAGCAGCTTAGATGGGACAGGGGAAGAGCAGTACTTC	CASSLDGTGEEQYF
14	NA	NA	TRBV30	TRBJ2-5	TGTGCCTGGAGTACCCCAAGCGGCCCCAGGACCCAGTACTTC	CAWSTPSGPRTQYF
16	NA	NA	TRBV5-6	TRBJ2-5	TGTGCCAGCAGTTACGGTACAGGAGGGTACCAAGAGACCCAGTACTTC	CASSYGTGGYQETQYF
13	NA	NA	TRBV28	TRBJ2-7	TGTGCCAGCAGTCCCAGACCAAGCTACGAGCAGTACTTC	CASSPRPSYEQYF
14	TRBD1	few	TRBV13	TRBJ1-1	TGTGCCAGCAGCTACGGACAGGGGAACACTGAAGCTTTCTTT	CASSYGQGNTEAFF
14	NA	NA	TRBV6-6	TRBJ1-6	TGTGCCAGCAGCCCAGCCCTCGGGGGCTCACCCCTCCACTTT	CASSPALGGSPLHF
13	NA	NA	TRBV30	TRBJ2-1	TGTGCCTGGAGGACCGGCTCCTACAATGAGCAGTTCTTC	CAWRTGSYNEQFF
16	NA	NA	TRBV28	TRBJ1-5	TGTGCCAGCAGTTCCCGTGAAGGGTCGGGCAATCAGCCCCAGCATTTT	CASSSREGSGNQPQHF
14	NA	NA	TRBV28	TRBJ1-2	TGTGCCAGCGGCGCCGGGCAGGGGCGCGGTGGCTACACCTTC	CASGAGQGRGGYTF
13	NA	once	TRBV18	TRBJ2-3	TGTGCCAGCTCACCACAGATCACAGATACGCAGTATTTT	CASSPQITDTQYF
11	NA	NA	TRBV6-2/TRBV6-3	TRBJ2-1	TGTGCCAGCAGTTTAGAATATGAGCAGTTCTTC	CASSLEYEQFF
13	TRBD1	NA	TRBV30	TRBJ1-1	TGTGCCTGGAGTCAGGGGGGAAACACTGAAGCTTTCTTT	CAWSQGGNTEAFF
15	NA	NA	TRBV20-1	TRBJ2-3	TGCAGTGCTAGAGGGTCGACAACTCGCACAGATACGCAGTATTTT	CSARGSTTRTDTQYF
14	TRBD1	NA	TRBV20-1	TRBJ1-2	TGCAGTGCTAGCCACAGGGGAGGCAGCTATGGCTACACCTTC	CSASHRGGSYGYTF
17	TRBD1	NA	TRBV28	TRBJ1-2	TGTGCCAGCAGTCAGTCCCGGGACAGGGGGAGAATGGGGGGCTACACCTTC	CASSQSRDRGRMGGYTF
16	NA	NA	TRBV20-1	TRBJ1-1	TGCAGTGCTAGGCCCCAACCGCCCAGGGTGAACACTGAAGCTTTCTTT	CSARPQPPRVNTEAFF
14	TRBD1	NA	TRBV12-3/TRBV12-4	TRBJ1-2	TGTGCCAGCAGTTTAGGAGGACAGGGCTATGGCTACACCTTC	CASSLGGQGYGYTF
14	TRBD1	few	TRBV12-3/TRBV12-4	TRBJ2-2	TGTGCCAGCAGTCCTACGACAGGGCCCGGGGAGCTGTTTTTT	CASSPTTGPGELFF
13	NA	NA	TRBV29-1	TRBJ1-1	TGCAGCGTTGAGTGGCGCGGGAACACTGAAGCTTTCTTT	CSVEWRGNTEAFF
13	TRBD1	NA	TRBV12-3/TRBV12-4	TRBJ1-2	TGTGCCAGCAGTTTAACAGGGGGCCGTGGCTACACCTTC	CASSLTGGRGYTF
13	NA	NA	TRBV20-1	TRBJ1-1	TGCAGTGCTAGAATCCAGGGGATCTCTGAAGCTTTCTTT	CSARIQGISEAFF
12	NA	NA	TRBV5-1	TRBJ2-3	TGCGCCAGCAGCATTACCCCAGATACGCAGTATTTT	CASSITPDTQYF
13	TRBD2	NA	TRBV12-3/TRBV12-4	TRBJ2-3	TGTGCCAGCGGGACTAGTTCCACAGATACGCAGTATTTT	CASGTSSTDTQYF
16	NA	NA	TRBV19	TRBJ1-1	TGTGCCAGTAGATCCCCCGCCCAGGGGATGACCACTGAAGCTTTCTTT	CASRSPAQGMTTEAFF
12	NA	NA	TRBV21-1	TRBJ1-2	TGTGCCAGCAGCAAGGGAAAAGATGGCTACACCTTC	CASSKGKDGYTF
15	NA	once	TRBV12-3/TRBV12-4	TRBJ2-3	TGTGCCAGCAGTTTAGTCCCCCAGGGGCCAGATACGCAGTATTTT	CASSLVPQGPDTQYF
17	NA	NA	TRBV3-1	TRBJ2-1	TGTGCCAGCAGCCAAGAGGCTGCTCTAGGGCGCGACAATGAGCAGTTCTTC	CASSQEAALGRDNEQFF
12	NA	NA	TRBV2	TRBJ2-7	TGTGCCAGCAGTGCAGGAGCCTACGAGCAGTACTTC	CASSAGAYEQYF
14	TRBD1	NA	TRBV9	TRBJ2-1	TGTGCCAGCAGCGATGGGACAGCCTACAATGAGCAGTTCTTC	CASSDGTAYNEQFF
11	NA	NA	TRBV5-1	TRBJ2-1	TGCGCCAGCAGTTCAACCAATGAGCAGTTCTTC	CASSSTNEQFF